This is a list of T cell receptor beta chains from one sample in a study of blood T cell repertoires in COVID-19. Here immunoSEQ multiplex PCR was the method, and the copy in TCRdb shows in-frame clones only, minus some. Of 250,000 to 350,000 clones in the sample, about 90% were seen once. Sequencing was carried out using peripheral blood. All receptors come from a man aged 18 to 30 with active or convalescent COVID-19. CDR3s include the opening cysteine and the closing phenylalanine or tryptophan. D genes are given only for firm matches. The size entry is marked missing in some rows and otherwise reads once, few, many or a size class.

D: TRBD1
J: TRBJ1-2
V: TRBV6-5
size: NA
DNA: TGTGCCAGCAGTTCTACAGGGGGAGGTGACTATGGCTACACCTTC
CDR3: CASSSTGGGDYGYTF

D: NA
J: TRBJ2-5
V: TRBV3-1/TRBV3-2
size: NA
DNA: TGTGCCAGCAGCCAAGATGGCAGGGGATCAGGAGAGACCCAGTACTTC
CDR3: CASSQDGRGSGETQYF

D: NA
J: TRBJ1-4
V: TRBV15
size: NA
DNA: TGTGCCACCAGCAGGGACGCCCTCGGGGGGACTAATGAAAAACTGTTTTTT
CDR3: CATSRDALGGTNEKLFF

D: NA
J: TRBJ1-5
V: TRBV5-6
size: NA
DNA: TGTGCCAGCAGCTTGGGTCCAGATCAGCCCCAGCATTTT
CDR3: CASSLGPDQPQHF

D: TRBD2
J: TRBJ2-7
V: TRBV29-1
size: NA
DNA: TGCAGCGTTGCCCCAAGCGGGAGGGCCGACTACGAGCAGTACTTC
CDR3: CSVAPSGRADYEQYF

D: TRBD1
J: TRBJ2-7
V: TRBV2
size: NA
DNA: TGTGCCAGCACCGACAGGGGACGACCCTACGAGCAGTACTTC
CDR3: CASTDRGRPYEQYF

D: TRBD1
J: TRBJ1-6
V: TRBV7-8
size: NA
DNA: TGTGCCAGCAGCTTAGCGACAGGGTTGACCAATTCACCCCTCCACTTT
CDR3: CASSLATGLTNSPLHF

D: TRBD1
J: TRBJ2-5
V: TRBV12-3/TRBV12-4
size: NA
DNA: TGTGCCAGCACTGAGGACAGGGTTGAGACCCAGTACTTC
CDR3: CASTEDRVETQYF

D: TRBD1
J: TRBJ1-1
V: TRBV7-6
size: NA
DNA: TGTGCCAGCAGCCAGGGGGGCAGGGGGCTGACTGAAGCTTTCTTT
CDR3: CASSQGGRGLTEAFF

D: NA
J: TRBJ2-7
V: TRBV6-5
size: once
DNA: TGTGCCAGCAGTTACATGGTCAGGGCCTACGAGCAGTACTTC
CDR3: CASSYMVRAYEQYF

D: TRBD1
J: TRBJ2-3
V: TRBV7-7
size: NA
DNA: TGTGCCAGCAGCTCCCCCGAGACAGGGAACACAGATACGCAGTATTTT
CDR3: CASSSPETGNTDTQYF

D: NA
J: TRBJ2-7
V: TRBV27
size: NA
DNA: TGTGCCAGCAGTGCCGGGAGAGGACCCTACGAGCAGTACTTC
CDR3: CASSAGRGPYEQYF

D: NA
J: TRBJ2-5
V: TRBV11-1
size: once
DNA: TGTGCCAGCAGCTCGGGGTTTGAGACCCAGTACTTC
CDR3: CASSSGFETQYF

D: TRBD2
J: TRBJ2-5
V: TRBV27
size: NA
DNA: TGTGCCAGCAGTCCCAGACTAGCGGTAACCAAAGAGACCCAGTACTTC
CDR3: CASSPRLAVTKETQYF

D: TRBD1
J: TRBJ2-7
V: TRBV24-1
size: NA
DNA: TGTGCCACCAGTGAAACCGGGACAGGTGGCTACGAGCAGTACTTC
CDR3: CATSETGTGGYEQYF

D: TRBD1
J: TRBJ1-1
V: TRBV4-3
size: once
DNA: TGCGCCAGCAGCCAGGGACAGGAGGACGTAGAAGCTTTCTTT
CDR3: CASSQGQEDVEAFF

D: NA
J: TRBJ2-7
V: TRBV4-3
size: NA
DNA: TGCGCCAGCAGCCAAGATCGGGGCTACGAGCAGTACTTC
CDR3: CASSQDRGYEQYF

D: NA
J: TRBJ1-4
V: TRBV27
size: NA
DNA: TGTGCCAGCAGTTTCCAGGGGTCAACTAATGAAAAACTGTTTTTT
CDR3: CASSFQGSTNEKLFF

D: TRBD2
J: TRBJ2-1
V: TRBV29-1
size: NA
DNA: TGCAGCGGGACTAGTGGCAATGAGCAGTTCTTC
CDR3: CSGTSGNEQFF

D: NA
J: TRBJ1-2
V: TRBV2
size: NA
DNA: TGTGCCAGCAGTGAAGGGACCCAGCGGGGCTACACCTTC
CDR3: CASSEGTQRGYTF

D: TRBD1
J: TRBJ1-4
V: TRBV6-5
size: NA
DNA: TGTGCCAGCAGTTACTCCGGGACAGTTAATGAAAAACTGTTTTTT
CDR3: CASSYSGTVNEKLFF